These 20 T cell receptor beta chains originate from one sample sequenced in a study of Graves' ophthalmopathy and Graves' hyperthyroidism. RNA served as the template for amplifying TCR beta CDR3 regions. Following a first-round RT-PCR that used HTBI primers, a second-round multiplex PCR was carried out. TCRdb reanalysed the multiplex PCR reads using MiXCR and keeps one entry per CDR3 protein. The sample lists approximately 480,000 distinct CDR3 sequences, around an eighth occurring once. Sample: blood. All receptors come from a woman in her thirties with Graves' ophthalmopathy.

This clonotype was recorded at least ten times. The chain employs TRBV6-2 or TRBV6-3 and TRBJ1-2; D is uncertain. The CDR3 extends over 13 amino acids. V was cut by 6 bases and J by 5 bases, with 13 bases left in between. Germline V gene sequence: CDR1 MNHEY, CDR2 SVGEGT. CDR3 in amino acids: CASRSELFYGYTF. As DNA, the CDR3 is TGTGCCAGCAGATCGGAACTTTTTTATGGCTACACCTTC.

This chain uses TRBV15 with TRBJ2-5, with 9 bases matching TRBD1. The CDR3 totals 15 residues. V was pared by 1 base and J by 6 bases, with 6 bases of the junction left unmatched. Germline CDR1 reads LNHNV; CDR2 reads YYDKDF (reference sequence). In DNA, the CDR3 is TGTGCCACCAGCAGAGTAACAGGGGGCGGAAAGACCCAGTACTTC. Amino acid sequence: CATSRVTGGGKTQYF.

To note about this clonotype: This is likely a read error, given that the CDR3 carries no conserved phenylalanine or tryptophan at its end. V usage is TRBV30 and J usage is TRBJ1-2; perhaps TRBD1 as D (5 bases). Germline CDR1 reads GTSNPN; CDR2 reads SVGIG (reference sequence). Between the trimmed V and J ends, which lost 3 bases and 4 bases, there was a span of 12 bases. CDR3 length: 13 residues. Written as DNA, the CDR3 is TGTGCCTGGAGCGTGGCAGGGTCCTATGGCTACACCCAC. It yields the protein CAWSVAGSYGYTH.

This clonotype showed up many times. The chain links TRBV4-1 to TRBJ1-3; perhaps TRBD1 as D (6 bases). The V end lost 0 bases, the J end lost 3 bases, and 15 bases lay between the germline ends. Germline CDR1 MGHRA, CDR2 YSYEKL. The CDR3 loop spans 17 amino acids. Written as DNA, the CDR3 is TGCGCCAGCAGCCAAGAAGGAGGACAGTCCCATGGAAACACCATATATTTT. Translation gives CASSQEGGQSHGNTIYF.

This clonotype was picked up many times. This chain uses TRBV7-8 with TRBJ1-2, with unresolved D. The CDR3 runs 14 residues. The germline CDR1 and CDR2 sequences are SGHVS and FQNEAQ. The V end was cut by 5 bases, the J end by 6 bases, with 16 bases between. CDR3 residues: CASSPRTSPDGYTF. The CDR3 DNA is TGTGCCAGCAGCCCCCGGACGAGCCCGGATGGCTACACCTTC.

This clonotype was counted many times. The chain is built from TRBV29-1 and TRBJ1-2, with 9 bases identical to TRBD1. After removal of 6 bases from V and 5 bases from J, the junction contained 7 bases not matched to a gene. This CDR3 spans 13 amino acids. CDR1 and CDR2 from the germline V gene are SQVTM and ANQGSEA. The DNA of the CDR3 is TGCAGCGTGGGACAGGGCCCCATTTATGGCTACACCTTC. This translates into CSVGQGPIYGYTF.

The rearrangement uses TRBV18 and TRBJ2-7; 8 positions agree with TRBD1. The CDR3 runs to 16 residues. V lost 4 bases, J lost 3 bases, and 11 bases stayed unmatched. The germline V gene encodes CDR1 KGHSH and CDR2 LQKENI. The CDR3 DNA reads TGTGCCAGCTCACAAAGGACAGGGAGAGATAGCTACGAGCAGTACTTC. This translates into CASSQRTGRDSYEQYF. Looking up the rest from reference TRBV18 and TRBJ2-7 gives the full variable domain: NAGVMQNPRHLVRRRGQEARLRCSPMKGHSHVYWYRQLPEEGLKFMVYLQKENIIDESGMPKERFSAEFPKEGPSILRIQQVVRGDSAAYFCASSQRTGRDSYEQYFGPGTRLTVT.

At least ten counts were recorded for this clonotype. This chain links TRBV30 with TRBJ1-5; the match to TRBD1 covers 8 bases. Germline V gives CDR1 GTSNPN, CDR2 SVGIG (reference sequence). V lost 4 bases and J lost 6; bases outside the gene matches: 2. The length of the CDR3 is 12 residues. For the CDR3, the DNA is TGTGCCTGGACAGGGGGCGGTCAGCCCCAGCATTTT. This sequence encodes CAWTGGGQPQHF.

Ten or more counts support this clonotype. This rearrangement joins TRBV29-1 to TRBJ2-7, with D possibly matching TRBD1 (6 bases). Trimming cost V 4 bases and J 1 base, with 20 bases left between them. CDR1 is SQVTM and CDR2 is ANQGSEA in the germline V gene. The CDR3 extends over 16 amino acids. CDR3 in DNA: TGCAGCGTTGGGCCCCGCGCAGGGGTGGGATCCTACGAGCAGTACTTC. Translated: CSVGPRAGVGSYEQYF.

This clonotype was counted at least ten times. J is TRBJ1-1 and V is TRBV11-2; D unresolved. The CDR3 loop spans 15 amino acids. Trimming took 6 bases from V and 5 from J, leaving 19 bases between them. Germline CDR1 SGHAT, CDR2 FQNNGV. CDR3 nucleotide sequence: TGTGCCAGCAGGGGATTAGGCTACCGGAGGACTGAAGCTTTCTTT. Protein: CASRGLGYRRTEAFF.

The genes are TRBV6-5 and TRBJ1-2; 8 bases are a match to TRBD1. The CDR3 is 17 amino acids. V gave up 4 bases and J gave up 2 bases; unmatched junction bases: 12. From germline, CDR1 is MNHEY and CDR2 SVGAGI. This CDR3 reads CASSFIAGGFINYGYTF. CDR3 nucleotides: TGTGCCAGCAGTTTTATAGCAGGGGGCTTCATAAACTATGGCTACACCTTC.

This clonotype was found many times. Written as DNA, the CDR3 is TGTGCCAGCAGTTACTCGGCGTACCGGATAGAGACCCAGTACTTC. Protein product: CASSYSAYRIETQYF. V usage is TRBV6-5 and J usage is TRBJ2-5; D is unclear. V was clipped by 0 bases and J by 4 bases, with 12 bases between them. This CDR3 is 15 amino acids long. CDR1 and CDR2 from the germline V gene are MNHEY and SVGAGI.

This clonotype was recorded at least ten times. This chain's CDR3 is CASSLGTGAGYGYTF. The CDR3 DNA follows: TGTGCCAGCAGTTTAGGGACAGGGGCGGGCTATGGCTACACCTTC. V is TRBV12-3 or TRBV12-4 and J is TRBJ1-2; 9 bases are shared with TRBD1. This CDR3 spans 15 amino acids. The ends lost 1 base at V and 4 bases at J; junction bases unmatched: 4.

This chain uses TRBV28 with TRBJ1-2; D may be TRBD1 (6 bases). The V and J ends lost 6 bases and 4 bases respectively, with 15 bases between them. The CDR3 runs to 14 residues. The germline V gene encodes CDR1 MDHEN and CDR2 SYDVKM. CDR3 in amino acids: CASSLNRALYGYTF. CDR3 coding DNA: TGTGCCAGCAGCCTGAACAGGGCCCTCTATGGCTACACCTTC.

In the case of this clonotype: A read error is possible here, since a much larger clone lies one base away. The V gene is TRBV20-1, the J gene TRBJ2-7; TRBD1 might be the D (5 bases). Germline V gene sequence: CDR1 DFQATT, CDR2 SNEGSKA (reference sequence). This CDR3 has 13 residues. Trimming shortened V by 6 bases and J by 2 bases, and 14 bases separated the two germline ends. The CDR3 reads CSADRRATYEQYF. In DNA, the CDR3 is TGCAGTGCCGACAGACGAGCCACCTACGAGCAGTACTTC.

This clonotype occurred a few times. The chain joins TRBV5-6 to TRBJ1-2; TRBD1 matches 12 bases. V dropped 4 bases and J dropped 6; count of bases not matched to a gene: 7. CDR1 and CDR2 (germline): SGHDT, YYEEEE. The CDR3 loop spans 15 amino acids. DNA for the CDR3: TGTGCCAGCAGCCAGGGGACAGGGGGCGCAAATGGCTACACCTTC. Translation gives CASSQGTGGANGYTF. Supplemented by reference TRBV5-6 and TRBJ1-2, the full variable domain reads DAGVTQSPTHLIKTRGQQVTLRCSPKSGHDTVSWYQQALGQGPQFIFQYYEEEERQRGNFPDRFSGHQFPNYSSELNVNALLLGDSALYLCASSQGTGGANGYTFGSGTRLTVV.

This clonotype was counted ten times or more. The chain is built from TRBV18 and TRBJ2-7; the D gene is possibly TRBD1 (5 bases). The CDR3 consists of 13 residues. The V gene lost 2 bases and the J gene lost 5 bases, with 10 bases spanning the gap. Germline V gene sequence: CDR1 KGHSH, CDR2 LQKENI. The chain's CDR3 is CASSPGRAHEQYF. The DNA for the CDR3 is TGTGCCAGCTCACCAGGCAGGGCCCACGAGCAGTACTTC.

This clonotype showed up many times. The genes are TRBV4-2 and TRBJ2-5, with TRBD2 identical over 10 bases. In germline, CDR1 is LGHNA, CDR2 YNFKEQ. Trimming at V came to 4 bases and at J to 4 bases, leaving 27 bases not matched to a gene. This CDR3 comprises 22 residues. The CDR3 loop reads CASSPTFRFGASGGPGGETQYF. CDR3 DNA sequence: TGTGCCAGCAGCCCCACATTTCGTTTCGGGGCTAGCGGGGGCCCGGGAGGAGAGACCCAGTACTTC.

This clonotype has a count of ten or more. This rearrangement joins TRBV19 to TRBJ1-5, with a possible D match to TRBD1 (5 bases). The germline V and J ends were trimmed by 5 bases and 1 base, with 15 bases remaining between them. The CDR3 has 16 residues. The germline CDR1 and CDR2 sequences are LNHDA and SQIVND (reference sequence). The CDR3 sequence is CASSPQGPVSNQPQHF. CDR3 DNA sequence: TGTGCCAGTAGTCCTCAGGGCCCCGTGAGCAATCAGCCCCAGCATTTT.

This clonotype was seen only once. The J gene is TRBJ1-1, the V gene TRBV12-3 or TRBV12-4, with 7 bases lining up with TRBD1. The V gene end was trimmed by 5 bases and the J gene end by 4 bases; junction bases not matched to a gene: 7. This CDR3 contains 14 residues. CDR3 nucleotides: TGTGCCAGCAGTCAAGGGGGCGCGGTCACTGAAGCTTTCTTT. Translation gives CASSQGGAVTEAFF.